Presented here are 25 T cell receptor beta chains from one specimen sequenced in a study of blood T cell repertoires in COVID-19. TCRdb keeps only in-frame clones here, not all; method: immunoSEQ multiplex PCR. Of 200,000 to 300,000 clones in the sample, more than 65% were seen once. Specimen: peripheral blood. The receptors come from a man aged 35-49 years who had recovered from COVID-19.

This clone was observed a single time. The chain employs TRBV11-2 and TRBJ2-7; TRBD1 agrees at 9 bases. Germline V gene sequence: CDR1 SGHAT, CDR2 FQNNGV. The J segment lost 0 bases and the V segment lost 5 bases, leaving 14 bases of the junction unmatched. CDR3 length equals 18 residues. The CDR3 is CASSPRPPGQGSSYEQYF. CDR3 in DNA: TGTGCCAGCAGCCCCAGGCCCCCGGGACAGGGCAGCTCCTACGAGCAGTACTTC.

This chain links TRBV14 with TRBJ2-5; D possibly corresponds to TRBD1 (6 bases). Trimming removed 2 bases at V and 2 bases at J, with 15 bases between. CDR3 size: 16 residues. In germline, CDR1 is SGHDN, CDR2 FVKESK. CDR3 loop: CASSQKGVGLQETQYF. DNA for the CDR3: TGTGCCAGCAGCCAAAAGGGGGTAGGCCTACAAGAGACCCAGTACTTC.

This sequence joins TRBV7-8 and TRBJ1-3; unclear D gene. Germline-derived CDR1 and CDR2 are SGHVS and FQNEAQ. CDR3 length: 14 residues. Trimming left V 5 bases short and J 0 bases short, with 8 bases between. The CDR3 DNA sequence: TGTGCCAGCAGCCCACAGAACTCTGGAAACACCATATATTTT. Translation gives CASSPQNSGNTIYF.

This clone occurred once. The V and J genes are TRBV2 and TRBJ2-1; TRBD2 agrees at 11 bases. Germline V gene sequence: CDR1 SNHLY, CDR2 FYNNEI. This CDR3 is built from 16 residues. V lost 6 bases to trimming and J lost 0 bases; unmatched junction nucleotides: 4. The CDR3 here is CASRKGTSGSYNEQFF. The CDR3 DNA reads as TGTGCCAGCAGGAAAGGGACTAGCGGCTCCTACAATGAGCAGTTCTTC.

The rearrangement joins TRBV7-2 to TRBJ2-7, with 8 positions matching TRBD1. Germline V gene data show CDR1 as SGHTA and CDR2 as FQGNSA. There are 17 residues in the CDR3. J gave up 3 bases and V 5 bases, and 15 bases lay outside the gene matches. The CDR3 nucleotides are TGTGCCAGCAGCCCCAGAGGCGGGCAGGGGGCCCACTACGAGCAGTACTTC. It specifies CASSPRGGQGAHYEQYF. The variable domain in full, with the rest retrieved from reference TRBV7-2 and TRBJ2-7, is GAGVSQSPSNKVTEKGKDVELRCDPISGHTALYWYRQSLGQGLEFLIYFQGNSAPDKSGLPSDRFSAERTGGSVSTLTIQRTQQEDSAVYLCASSPRGGQGAHYEQYFGPGTRLTVT.

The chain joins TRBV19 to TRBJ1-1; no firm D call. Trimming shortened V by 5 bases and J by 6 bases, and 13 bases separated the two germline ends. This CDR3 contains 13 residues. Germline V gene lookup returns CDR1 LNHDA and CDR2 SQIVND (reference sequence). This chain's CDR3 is CASSLREEAEAFF. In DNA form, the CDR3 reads TGTGCCAGTAGTTTAAGGGAGGAGGCTGAAGCTTTCTTT.

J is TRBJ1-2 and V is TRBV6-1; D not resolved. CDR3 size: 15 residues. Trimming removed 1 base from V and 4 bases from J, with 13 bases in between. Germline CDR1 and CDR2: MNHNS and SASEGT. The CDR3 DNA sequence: TGTGCCAGCAGTGAAGGGCGAGCTCGGGGCTATGGCTACACCTTC. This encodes CASSEGRARGYGYTF.

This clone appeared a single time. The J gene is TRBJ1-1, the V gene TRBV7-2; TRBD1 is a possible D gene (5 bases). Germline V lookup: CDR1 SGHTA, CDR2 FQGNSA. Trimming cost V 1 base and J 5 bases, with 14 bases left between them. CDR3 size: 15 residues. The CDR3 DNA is TGTGCCAGCAGCTTAGTTTTATGGGGGGAAACTGAAGCTTTCTTT. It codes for CASSLVLWGETEAFF.

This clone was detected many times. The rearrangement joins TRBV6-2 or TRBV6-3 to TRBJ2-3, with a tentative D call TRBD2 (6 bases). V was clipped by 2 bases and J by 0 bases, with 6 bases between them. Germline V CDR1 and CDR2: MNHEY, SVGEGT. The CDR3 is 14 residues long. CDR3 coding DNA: TGTGCCAGCAGTTACAGCGGGAGCACAGATACGCAGTATTTT. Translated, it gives CASSYSGSTDTQYF.

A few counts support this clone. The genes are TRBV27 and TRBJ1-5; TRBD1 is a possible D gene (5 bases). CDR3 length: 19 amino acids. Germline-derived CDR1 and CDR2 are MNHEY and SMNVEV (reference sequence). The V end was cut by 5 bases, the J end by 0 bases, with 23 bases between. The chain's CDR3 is CASSPSGGRTDYSNQPQHF. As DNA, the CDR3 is TGTGCCAGCAGTCCATCGGGGGGTCGGACGGACTATAGCAATCAGCCCCAGCATTTT.

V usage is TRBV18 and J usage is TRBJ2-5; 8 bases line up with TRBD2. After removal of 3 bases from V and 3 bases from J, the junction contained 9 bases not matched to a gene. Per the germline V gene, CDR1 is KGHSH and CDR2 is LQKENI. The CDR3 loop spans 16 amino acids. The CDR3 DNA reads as TGTGCCAGCTCACCCACTGGCGGGGGGCCCGAAGAGACCCAGTACTTC. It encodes CASSPTGGGPEETQYF.

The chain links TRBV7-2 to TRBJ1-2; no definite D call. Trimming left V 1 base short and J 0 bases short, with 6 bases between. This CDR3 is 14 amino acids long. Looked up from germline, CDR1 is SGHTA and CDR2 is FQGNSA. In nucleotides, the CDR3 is TGTGCCAGCAGCTTAGTTCAGGCTAACTATGGCTACACCTTC. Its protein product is CASSLVQANYGYTF.

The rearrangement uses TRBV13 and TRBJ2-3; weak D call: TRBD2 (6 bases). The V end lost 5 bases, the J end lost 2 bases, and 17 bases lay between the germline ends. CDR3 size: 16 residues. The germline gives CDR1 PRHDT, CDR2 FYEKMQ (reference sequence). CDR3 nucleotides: TGTGCCAGCAGCACCCGGGACTTGCACTACACAGATACGCAGTATTTT. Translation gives CASSTRDLHYTDTQYF.

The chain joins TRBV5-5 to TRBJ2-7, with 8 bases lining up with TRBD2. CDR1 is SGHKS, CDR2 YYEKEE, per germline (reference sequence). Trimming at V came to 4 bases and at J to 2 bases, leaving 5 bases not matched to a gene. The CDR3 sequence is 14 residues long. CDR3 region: CASSSLAGTYEQYF. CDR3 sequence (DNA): TGTGCCAGCAGCAGTCTAGCGGGTACCTACGAGCAGTACTTC.

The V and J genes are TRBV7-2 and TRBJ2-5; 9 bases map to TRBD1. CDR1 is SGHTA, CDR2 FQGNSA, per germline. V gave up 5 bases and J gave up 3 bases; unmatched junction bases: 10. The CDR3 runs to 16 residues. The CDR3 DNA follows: TGTGCCAGCAGCAAACCGGGACAGGGATCAGAAGAGACCCAGTACTTC. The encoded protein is CASSKPGQGSEETQYF. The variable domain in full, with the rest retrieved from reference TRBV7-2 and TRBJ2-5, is GAGVSQSPSNKVTEKGKDVELRCDPISGHTALYWYRQSLGQGLEFLIYFQGNSAPDKSGLPSDRFSAERTGGSVSTLTIQRTQQEDSAVYLCASSKPGQGSEETQYFGPGTRLLVL.

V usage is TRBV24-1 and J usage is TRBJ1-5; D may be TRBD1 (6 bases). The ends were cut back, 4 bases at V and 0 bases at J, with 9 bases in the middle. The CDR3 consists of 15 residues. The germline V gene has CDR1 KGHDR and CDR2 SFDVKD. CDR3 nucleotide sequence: TGTGCCACCAGTGAAGGGGGAAGTAGCAATCAGCCCCAGCATTTT. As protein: CATSEGGSSNQPQHF.

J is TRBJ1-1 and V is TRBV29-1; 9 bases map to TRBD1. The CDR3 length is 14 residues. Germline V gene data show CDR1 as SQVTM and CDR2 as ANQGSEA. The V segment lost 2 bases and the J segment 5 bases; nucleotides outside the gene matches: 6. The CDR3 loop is CSVELTGGRTEAFF. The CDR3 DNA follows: TGCAGCGTTGAACTAACAGGGGGCAGAACTGAAGCTTTCTTT.

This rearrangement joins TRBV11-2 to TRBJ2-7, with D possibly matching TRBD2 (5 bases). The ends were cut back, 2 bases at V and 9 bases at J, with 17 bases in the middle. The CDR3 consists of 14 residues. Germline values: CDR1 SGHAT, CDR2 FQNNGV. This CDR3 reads CASSLPGFAGLQYF. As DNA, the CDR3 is TGTGCCAGCAGCTTACCGGGATTCGCGGGTCTGCAGTACTTC.

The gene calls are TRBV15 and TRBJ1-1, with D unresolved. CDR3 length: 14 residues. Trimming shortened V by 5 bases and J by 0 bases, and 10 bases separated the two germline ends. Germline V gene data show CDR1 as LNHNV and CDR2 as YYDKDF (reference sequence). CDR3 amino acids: CATSVAVMNTEAFF. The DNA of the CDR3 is TGTGCCACCAGCGTCGCAGTTATGAACACTGAAGCTTTCTTT. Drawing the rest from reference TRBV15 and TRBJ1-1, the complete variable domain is DAMVIQNPRYQVTQFGKPVTLSCSQTLNHNVMYWYQQKSSQAPKLLFHYYDKDFNNEADTPDNFQSRRPNTSFCFLDIRSPGLGDTAMYLCATSVAVMNTEAFFGQGTRLTVV.

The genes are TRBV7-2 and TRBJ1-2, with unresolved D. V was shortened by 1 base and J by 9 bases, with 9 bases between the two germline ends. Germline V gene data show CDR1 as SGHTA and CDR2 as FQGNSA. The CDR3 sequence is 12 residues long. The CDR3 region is CASSLETRRYTF. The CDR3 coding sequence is TGTGCCAGCAGCTTAGAAACCAGGCGCTACACCTTC.

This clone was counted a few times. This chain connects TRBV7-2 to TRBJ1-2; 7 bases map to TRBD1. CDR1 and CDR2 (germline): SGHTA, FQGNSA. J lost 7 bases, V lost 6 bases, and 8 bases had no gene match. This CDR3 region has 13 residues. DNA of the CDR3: TGTGCCAGCAGTGTACAGGGGTTGGGTGGCTACACCTTC. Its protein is CASSVQGLGGYTF.

The CDR3 region is CASTIRGAYNEQFF. CDR3 sequence (DNA): TGTGCCAGCACCATCAGGGGCGCCTACAATGAGCAGTTCTTC. The chain uses TRBV5-6 and TRBJ2-1; a weak D match, TRBD1 (6 bases). This CDR3 is built from 14 residues. Germline V gene lookup returns CDR1 SGHDT and CDR2 YYEEEE. Deletions cut 6 bases from V and 2 bases from J, with 12 bases between.

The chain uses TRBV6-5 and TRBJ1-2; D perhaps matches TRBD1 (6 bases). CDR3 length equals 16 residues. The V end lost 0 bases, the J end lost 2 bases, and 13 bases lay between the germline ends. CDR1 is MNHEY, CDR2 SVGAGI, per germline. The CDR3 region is CASSYSIPTGNYGYTF. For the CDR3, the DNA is TGTGCCAGCAGTTACTCGATCCCGACAGGAAACTATGGCTACACCTTC.

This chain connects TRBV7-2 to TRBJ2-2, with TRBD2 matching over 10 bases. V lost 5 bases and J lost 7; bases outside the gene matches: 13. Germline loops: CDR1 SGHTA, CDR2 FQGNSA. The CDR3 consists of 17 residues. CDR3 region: CASSPTPAGGPRGELFF. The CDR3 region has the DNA TGTGCCAGCAGCCCTACTCCAGCGGGGGGGCCCCGCGGGGAGCTGTTTTTT.

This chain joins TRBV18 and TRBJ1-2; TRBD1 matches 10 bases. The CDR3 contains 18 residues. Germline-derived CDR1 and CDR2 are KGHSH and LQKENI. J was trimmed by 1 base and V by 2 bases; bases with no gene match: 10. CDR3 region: CASSPSPGTGVNNYGYTF. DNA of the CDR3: TGTGCCAGCTCACCATCACCTGGGACAGGGGTTAATAACTATGGCTACACCTTC. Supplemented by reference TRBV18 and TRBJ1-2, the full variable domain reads NAGVMQNPRHLVRRRGQEARLRCSPMKGHSHVYWYRQLPEEGLKFMVYLQKENIIDESGMPKERFSAEFPKEGPSILRIQQVVRGDSAAYFCASSPSPGTGVNNYGYTFGSGTRLTVV.